One TCR beta chain is described in this entry. This sample stems from a study of T cells in localized non-small cell lung cancer. TCRdb's table, derived via immunoSEQ multiplex PCR, lists solely in-frame clones and lacks some. There are approximately 150,000 clones in the sample; around 92% occur only once, and around 1.8% lies in the top ten. The germline gives CDR1 ENHRY, CDR2 SYGVKD. Trimming took 0 bases from V and 2 from J, leaving 7 bases between them. This CDR3 has 14 amino acids. The origin of this receptor is a female donor aged 60 or older with stage I lung adenocarcinoma. The rearrangement joins TRBV10-3 to TRBJ1-2; D call uncertain. Source: peripheral blood, taken before any cancer treatment. CDR3 in DNA: TGTGCCATCAGTGAGTCGGCCGAAAACTATGGCTACACCTTC. Translating gives CAISESAENYGYTF.